This entry lists 5 T cell receptor beta chains sequenced from one sample in a study of blood T cell repertoires in COVID-19. TCRdb's table, derived via immunoSEQ multiplex PCR, lists solely in-frame clones and lacks some. The sample shows under 250,000 clones, 65% to 85% of them seen only once. Sequences were obtained from peripheral blood. The receptors come from a woman aged 60-70 years with acute or convalescent COVID-19.

The rearrangement uses TRBV4-2 and TRBJ1-3, with 12 bases identical to TRBD1. CDR1 and CDR2 (germline): LGHNA, YNFKEQ. V dropped 2 bases and J dropped 1; count of bases not matched to a gene: 6. This CDR3 region has 18 residues. In DNA, the CDR3 is TGTGCCAGCAGCCAAAAAAGGGGACAGGGGGCGTCTGGAAACACCATATATTTT. Its protein product is CASSQKRGQGASGNTIYF.

This chain joins TRBV5-1 and TRBJ1-1; no definite D call. Trimming cost V 0 bases and J 1 base, with 13 bases left between them. This CDR3 has 16 amino acids. Germline V lookup: CDR1 SGHRS, CDR2 YFSETQ. The CDR3 DNA reads as TGCGCCAGCAGCTTGGAGGAGGGCTTAGGGAACACTGAAGCTTTCTTT. It translates to CASSLEEGLGNTEAFF.

V is TRBV10-3 and J is TRBJ1-2, with a possible D match to TRBD1 (6 bases). The CDR3 sequence is 13 residues long. V was pared by 3 bases and J by 8 bases, with 13 bases between. In germline, CDR1 is ENHRY, CDR2 SYGVKD. For the CDR3, the DNA is TGTGCCATCAGTGAAACAGGGCCTACGGGCTACACCTTC. It is translated as CAISETGPTGYTF.

The chain employs TRBV7-8 and TRBJ1-2; no firm D call. V lost 5 bases to trimming and J lost 4 bases, with 23 bases between them. CDR1 SGHVS and CDR2 FQNEAQ come from the germline V gene. The CDR3 length is 17 residues. The CDR3 loop reads CASSPQGNGVSVYGYTF. In DNA form, the CDR3 reads TGTGCCAGCAGCCCCCAAGGCAACGGGGTCTCAGTCTATGGCTACACCTTC.

The chain uses TRBV7-9 and TRBJ1-4, with a weak D call TRBD1 (5 bases). Germline V gene sequence: CDR1 SEHNR, CDR2 FQNEAQ (reference sequence). V lost 0 bases, J lost 12 bases, and 11 bases lay in between. The length of the CDR3 is 13 residues. The CDR3 protein is CASSLAGRGELFF. In nucleotides, the CDR3 is TGTGCCAGCAGCTTAGCAGGTCGGGGGGAACTGTTTTTT.